This T cell receptor (beta chain) came from a study of T-cell reconstitution after alpha-beta-depleted transplantation in children. Findings and limits, study-wide: Elevated TCRbeta diversity at day 60 was traced, in some patients, to surviving recipient T cells and thymic progenitors. Newly generated T cells supplied most T-cell counts and diversity one year post-transplant.

Per germline, CDR1 SNHLY and CDR2 FYNNEI. This CDR3 comprises 13 residues. Between the trimmed V and J ends, which lost 4 bases and 1 base, there was a span of 8 bases. Preparing the TCRbeta library involved the use of unique molecular identifiers. Using its own MiXCR run on the PCR reads, TCRdb lists one record per CDR3 protein. Of 440,000 or so distinct CDR3 sequences listed, around two fifths are singletons. This clonotype showed up just a few times. Its specificity is not known. Sequenced here: PBMCs, sampled before TCRalphabeta/CD19-depleted stem cell transplant. This sequence joins TRBV2 and TRBJ2-7; D not resolved. The clonotype originates from a girl aged 2 to 10 with aplastic anemia, due to receive a stem cell transplant. DNA for the CDR3: TGTGCCAGCAGTGTTGGCCGTTCCTACGAGCAGTACTTC. Encoded protein: CASSVGRSYEQYF.